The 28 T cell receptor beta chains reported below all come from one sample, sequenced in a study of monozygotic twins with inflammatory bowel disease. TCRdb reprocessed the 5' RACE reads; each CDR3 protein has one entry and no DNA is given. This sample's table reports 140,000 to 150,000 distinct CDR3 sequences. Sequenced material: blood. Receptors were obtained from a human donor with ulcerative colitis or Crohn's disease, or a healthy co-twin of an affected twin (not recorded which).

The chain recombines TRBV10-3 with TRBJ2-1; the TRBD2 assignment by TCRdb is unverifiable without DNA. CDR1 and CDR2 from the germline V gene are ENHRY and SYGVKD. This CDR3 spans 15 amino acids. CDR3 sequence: CATTPGLAGVNEQFF.

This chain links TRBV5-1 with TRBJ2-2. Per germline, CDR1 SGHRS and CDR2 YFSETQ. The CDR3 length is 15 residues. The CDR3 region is CASSFQGTDTGELFF. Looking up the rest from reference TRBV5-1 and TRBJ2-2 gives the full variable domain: KAGVTQTPRYLIKTRGQQVTLSCSPISGHRSVSWYQQTPGQGLQFLFEYFSETQRNKGNFPGRFSGRQFSNSRSEMNVSTLELGDSALYLCASSFQGTDTGELFFGEGSRLTVL.

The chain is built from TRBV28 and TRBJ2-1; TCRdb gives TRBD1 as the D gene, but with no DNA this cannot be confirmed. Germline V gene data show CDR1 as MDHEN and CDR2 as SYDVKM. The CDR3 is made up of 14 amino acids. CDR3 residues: CASSQPGQYTEQFF.

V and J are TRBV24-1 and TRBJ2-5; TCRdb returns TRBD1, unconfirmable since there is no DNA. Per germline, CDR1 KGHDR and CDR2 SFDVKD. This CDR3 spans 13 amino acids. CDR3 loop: CATADSPRETQYF.

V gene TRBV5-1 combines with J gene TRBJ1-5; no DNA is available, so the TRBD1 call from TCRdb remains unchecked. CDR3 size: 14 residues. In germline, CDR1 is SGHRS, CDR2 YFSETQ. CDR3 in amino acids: CASSLKAGEQPQHF.

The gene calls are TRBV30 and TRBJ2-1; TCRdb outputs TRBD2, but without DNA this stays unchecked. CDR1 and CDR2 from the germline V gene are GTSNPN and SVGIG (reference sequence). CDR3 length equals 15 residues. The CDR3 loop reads CAWSTARDDYNEQFF.

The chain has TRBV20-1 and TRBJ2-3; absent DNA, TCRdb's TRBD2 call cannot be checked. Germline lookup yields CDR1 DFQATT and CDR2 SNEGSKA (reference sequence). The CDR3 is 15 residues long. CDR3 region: CSARGPSAGRNTQYF.

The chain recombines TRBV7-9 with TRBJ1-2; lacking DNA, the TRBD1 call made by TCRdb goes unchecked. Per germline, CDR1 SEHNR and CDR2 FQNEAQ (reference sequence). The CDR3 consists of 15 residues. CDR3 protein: CASSLALGGPLGYTF.

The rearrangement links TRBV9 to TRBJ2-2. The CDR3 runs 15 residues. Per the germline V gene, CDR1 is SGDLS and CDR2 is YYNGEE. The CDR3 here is CASSVVGVGTGELFF. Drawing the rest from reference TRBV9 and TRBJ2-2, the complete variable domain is DSGVTQTPKHLITATGQRVTLRCSPRSGDLSVYWYQQSLDQGLQFLIQYYNGEERAKGNILERFSAQQFPDLHSELNLSSLELGDSALYFCASSVVGVGTGELFFGEGSRLTVL.

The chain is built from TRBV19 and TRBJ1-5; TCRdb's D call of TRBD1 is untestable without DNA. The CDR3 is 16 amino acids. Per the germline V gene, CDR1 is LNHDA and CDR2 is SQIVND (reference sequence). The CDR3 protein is CASSKGRTGQNQPQHF.

The CDR3 here is CASSVALAYYNEQFF. The chain links TRBV9 to TRBJ2-1; TCRdb selects TRBD2, and the lack of DNA leaves this call unchecked. CDR1 is SGDLS, CDR2 YYNGEE, per germline. CDR3 size: 15 residues.

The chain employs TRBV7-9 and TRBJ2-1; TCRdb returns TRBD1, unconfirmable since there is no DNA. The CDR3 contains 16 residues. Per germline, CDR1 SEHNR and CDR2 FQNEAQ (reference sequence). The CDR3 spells CASSLLPGSGVNEQFF.

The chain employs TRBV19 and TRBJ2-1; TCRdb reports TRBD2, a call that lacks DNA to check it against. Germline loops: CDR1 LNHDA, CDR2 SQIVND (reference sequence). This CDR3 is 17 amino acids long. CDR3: CASSISLAGFGSNEQFF.

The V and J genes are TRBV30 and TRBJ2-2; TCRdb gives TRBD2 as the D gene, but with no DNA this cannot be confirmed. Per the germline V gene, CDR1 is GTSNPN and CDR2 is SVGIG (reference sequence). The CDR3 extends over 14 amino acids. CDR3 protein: CAWNRGRSTGELFF.

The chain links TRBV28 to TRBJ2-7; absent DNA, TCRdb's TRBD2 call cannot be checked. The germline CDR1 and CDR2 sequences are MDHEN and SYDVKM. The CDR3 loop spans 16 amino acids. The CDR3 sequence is CASSPSGLAGSYEQYF.

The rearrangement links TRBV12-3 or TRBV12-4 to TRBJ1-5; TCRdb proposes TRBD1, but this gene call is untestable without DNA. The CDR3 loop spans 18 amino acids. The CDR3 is CASSLAQGPGYSNQPQHF.

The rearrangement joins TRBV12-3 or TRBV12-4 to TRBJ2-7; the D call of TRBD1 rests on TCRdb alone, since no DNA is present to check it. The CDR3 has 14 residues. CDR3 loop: CASRPGQGAGEQYF.

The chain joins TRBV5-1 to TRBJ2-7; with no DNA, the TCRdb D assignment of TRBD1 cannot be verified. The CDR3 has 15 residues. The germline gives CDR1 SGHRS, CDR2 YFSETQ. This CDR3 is CASSPPWGSTYEQYF.

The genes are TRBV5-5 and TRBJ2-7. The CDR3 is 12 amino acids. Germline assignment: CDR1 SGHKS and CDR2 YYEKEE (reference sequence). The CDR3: CASSFRTYEQYF.

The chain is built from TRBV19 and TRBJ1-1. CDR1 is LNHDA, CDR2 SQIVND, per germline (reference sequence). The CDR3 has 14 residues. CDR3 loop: CASTAGSGGTEAFF.

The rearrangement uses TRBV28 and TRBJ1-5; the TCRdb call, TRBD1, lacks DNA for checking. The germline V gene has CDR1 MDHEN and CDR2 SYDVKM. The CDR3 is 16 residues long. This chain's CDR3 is CASTRAGEWSNQPQHF.

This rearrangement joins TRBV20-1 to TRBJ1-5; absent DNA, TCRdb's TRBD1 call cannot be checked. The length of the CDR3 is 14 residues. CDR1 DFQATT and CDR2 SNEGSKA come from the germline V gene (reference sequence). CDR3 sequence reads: CSARTGLSNQPQHF.

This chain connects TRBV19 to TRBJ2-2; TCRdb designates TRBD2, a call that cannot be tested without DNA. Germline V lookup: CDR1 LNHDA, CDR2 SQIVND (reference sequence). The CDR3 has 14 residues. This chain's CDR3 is CASSILASTGELFF.

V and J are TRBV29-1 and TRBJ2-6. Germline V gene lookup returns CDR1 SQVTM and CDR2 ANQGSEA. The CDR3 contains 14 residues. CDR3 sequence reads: CSVETSSGANVLTF.

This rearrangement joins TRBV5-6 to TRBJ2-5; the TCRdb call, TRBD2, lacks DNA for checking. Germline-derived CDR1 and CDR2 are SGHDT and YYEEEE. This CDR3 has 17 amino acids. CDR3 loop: CASSLLKLAGGRETQYF. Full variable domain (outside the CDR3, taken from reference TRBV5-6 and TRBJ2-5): DAGVTQSPTHLIKTRGQQVTLRCSPKSGHDTVSWYQQALGQGPQFIFQYYEEEERQRGNFPDRFSGHQFPNYSSELNVNALLLGDSALYLCASSLLKLAGGRETQYFGPGTRLLVL.

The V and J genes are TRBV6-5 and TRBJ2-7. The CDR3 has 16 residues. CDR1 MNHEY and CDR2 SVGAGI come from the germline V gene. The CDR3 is CASSYSSEGATYEQYF.

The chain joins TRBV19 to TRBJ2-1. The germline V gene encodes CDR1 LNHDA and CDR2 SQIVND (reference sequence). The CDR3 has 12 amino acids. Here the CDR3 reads CASSERNNEQFF.

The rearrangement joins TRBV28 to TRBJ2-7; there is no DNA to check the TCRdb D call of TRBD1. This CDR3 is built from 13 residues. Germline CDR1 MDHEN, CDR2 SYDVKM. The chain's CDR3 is CASTDGTRNEQYF.